This T cell receptor beta chain was captured by sequencing in a study of brain T cells in children with intractable seizures. Some clones are missing from TCRdb's copy, which holds only in-frame ones; the method was immunoSEQ multiplex PCR. The sample records 60,000 to 85,000 clones, 85% to 95% being singletons. Study conclusions and caveats: Clones missing pre-surgery may reflect undersampling of that blood sample.

The CDR3 loop spans 17 amino acids. Trimming removed 8 bases from V and 4 bases from J; junction bases left unmatched: 13. The V gene's germline CDR1 is SGHTA and CDR2 FQGNSA. The sequenced cases were selected for having the highest brain T cell transcript signatures. At least one anti-epileptic drug was given before surgery. A remark on this clone: What it binds is not known.

The receptor's source is a boy less than two years old with tuberous sclerosis and intractable seizures. The chain is built from TRBV7-2 and TRBJ2-2, with 10 bases fitting TRBD2. The material was peripheral blood, obtained at surgery. The CDR3 loop is CASSPSGGVVGTGELFF. The CDR3 nucleotides read TGTGCCAGCTCCCCCAGCGGGGGGGTAGTAGGCACCGGGGAGCTGTTTTTT.